Listed here is a single T cell receptor (beta chain). These data come from a study of blood T cells in healthy people across ages. The J segment lost 11 bases and the V segment lost 7 bases, leaving 15 bases of the junction unmatched. The CDR3 sequence is 14 residues long. CDR1 is SGHAT and CDR2 is FQNNGV in the germline V gene. A second about 6 to 12 cycle PCR used barcoded and J-beta primers. TCRdb re-analysed the 5' RACE reads in MiXCR, keeping a single row per CDR3 protein. The repertoire includes about 640,000 distinct CDR3 sequences, around 43% of them detected once, and 25% to 30% sits in the top ten.

This clonotype was obtained from a man of 80 years or more in good health. Sample: blood. This sequence joins TRBV11-2 and TRBJ2-3, with 7 bases fitting TRBD2. The CDR3 bases are TGTGCCAGCATGCGGGTCGGGGGAGGGTCAAAGCAGTATTTT. Translation: CASMRVGGGSKQYF.